Each of the 9 T cell receptor beta chains below was sequenced from the same sample in a study of blood T cell repertoires in COVID-19. Clones were sequenced by immunoSEQ multiplex PCR, and TCRdb holds only the in-frame ones, with some missing. This sample yields about 320,000 clones, of which nearly 90% are seen a single time; around 10% belongs to the top ten. Source material: peripheral blood. The origin of the receptors is a woman in her 30s with COVID-19, enrolled during active disease.

This rearrangement joins TRBV27 to TRBJ2-3; 11 bases are shared with TRBD1. The CDR3 totals 20 residues. Germline V gene lookup returns CDR1 MNHEY and CDR2 SMNVEV (reference sequence). V lost 2 bases to trimming and J lost 2 bases; unmatched junction nucleotides: 15. CDR3 in amino acids: CASSLKDRGLVRPYTDTQYF. The CDR3 DNA reads as TGTGCCAGCAGTTTAAAGGACAGGGGGCTCGTGAGACCCTACACAGATACGCAGTATTTT.

This rearrangement joins TRBV3-1 (or the pseudogene TRBV3-2) to TRBJ2-7; D is unclear. Trimming took 4 bases from V and 6 from J, leaving 16 bases between them. The CDR3 contains 14 residues. Germline assignment: CDR1 LGHDT and CDR2 YNNKEL (reference sequence). CDR3 residues: CASSRPDSPLEQYF. The CDR3, as DNA: TGTGCCAGCAGCCGGCCGGATAGCCCGCTCGAGCAGTACTTC.

This sequence joins TRBV2 and TRBJ2-3; 9 bases fit TRBD2. Germline CDR1 and CDR2: SNHLY and FYNNEI. The length of the CDR3 is 16 residues. V gave up 6 bases and J gave up 1 base; unmatched junction bases: 8. For the CDR3, the DNA is TGTGCCAGCAGCGGACCCGCTAGCGGGGGCACAGATACGCAGTATTTT. This codes for CASSGPASGGTDTQYF.

This sequence joins TRBV7-8 and TRBJ2-3; no clear D gene. Per the germline V gene, CDR1 is SGHVS and CDR2 is FQNEAQ. V gave up 0 bases and J gave up 4 bases, with 11 bases separating them. The CDR3 is 15 amino acids. The CDR3 sequence is CASSLAPGYADTQYF. The DNA of the CDR3 is TGTGCCAGCAGCTTAGCTCCGGGTTATGCAGATACGCAGTATTTT.

The chain couples TRBV6-5 to TRBJ1-1, with D perhaps TRBD1 (6 bases). V lost 11 bases and J 3 bases, leaving 16 bases between the germline ends. The CDR3 is 13 amino acids. CDR1 is MNHEY and CDR2 is SVGAGI in the germline V gene. CDR3 amino acids: CAGGAQGDTEAFF. CDR3 DNA: TGTGCCGGGGGGGCACAGGGAGACACTGAAGCTTTCTTT.

This sequence joins TRBV4-1 and TRBJ2-7; weak D call: TRBD2 (6 bases). V dropped 2 bases and J dropped 2 bases, with 13 bases sitting between them. The CDR3 loop spans 15 amino acids. Germline CDR1 and CDR2: MGHRA and YSYEKL. The CDR3 reads CASSQFPGVAYEQYF. Written as DNA, the CDR3 is TGCGCCAGCAGCCAATTCCCGGGGGTTGCCTACGAGCAGTACTTC.

The V gene is TRBV15, the J gene TRBJ2-3; TRBD2 matches 7 bases. The CDR3 runs to 16 residues. Per germline, CDR1 LNHNV and CDR2 YYDKDF (reference sequence). J lost 5 bases, V lost 0 bases, and 8 bases had no gene match. As DNA, the CDR3 is TGTGCCACCAGCAGAGAATATAGAGCGGGGCGAGATACGCAGTATTTT. It encodes CATSREYRAGRDTQYF.

This rearrangement joins TRBV5-4 to TRBJ2-1, with 10 bases matching TRBD2. This CDR3 comprises 15 residues. With 1 base clipped from V and 6 bases from J, the junction kept 4 bases outside the gene matches. Germline V CDR1 and CDR2: SGHNT, YYREEE (reference sequence). CDR3 loop: CASSLPSGGGNEQFF. CDR3 coding DNA: TGTGCCAGCAGCTTGCCTAGCGGGGGCGGCAATGAGCAGTTCTTC.

V gene TRBV5-1 combines with J gene TRBJ2-2, with 8 bases identical to TRBD1. CDR3 length: 15 amino acids. Germline V CDR1 and CDR2: SGHRS, YFSETQ. V lost 5 bases, J lost 3 bases, and 6 bases stayed unmatched. CDR3 amino acids: CASRETGDYTGELFF. The CDR3 nucleotides read TGCGCCAGCAGGGAGACAGGGGACTACACCGGGGAGCTGTTTTTT.